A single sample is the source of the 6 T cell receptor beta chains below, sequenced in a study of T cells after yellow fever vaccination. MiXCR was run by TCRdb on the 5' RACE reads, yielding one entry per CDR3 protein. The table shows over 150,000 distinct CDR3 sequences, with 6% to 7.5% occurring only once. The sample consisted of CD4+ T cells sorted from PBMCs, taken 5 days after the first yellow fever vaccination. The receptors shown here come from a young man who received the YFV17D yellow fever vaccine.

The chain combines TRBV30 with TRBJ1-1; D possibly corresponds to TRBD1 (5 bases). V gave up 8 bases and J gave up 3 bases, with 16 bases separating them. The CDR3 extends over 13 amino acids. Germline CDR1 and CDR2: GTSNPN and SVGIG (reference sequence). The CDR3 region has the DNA TGTGCCCGGGACGAACCCTGGGACACTGAAGCTTTCTTT. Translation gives CARDEPWDTEAFF.

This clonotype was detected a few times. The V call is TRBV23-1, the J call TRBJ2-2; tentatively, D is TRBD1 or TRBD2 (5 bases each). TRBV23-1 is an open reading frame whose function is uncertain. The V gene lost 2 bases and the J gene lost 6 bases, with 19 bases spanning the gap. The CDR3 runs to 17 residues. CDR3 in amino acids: CASSQASGTTKPGELFF. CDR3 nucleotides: TGCGCCAGCAGTCAAGCATCCGGGACGACAAAGCCCGGGGAGCTGTTTTTT.

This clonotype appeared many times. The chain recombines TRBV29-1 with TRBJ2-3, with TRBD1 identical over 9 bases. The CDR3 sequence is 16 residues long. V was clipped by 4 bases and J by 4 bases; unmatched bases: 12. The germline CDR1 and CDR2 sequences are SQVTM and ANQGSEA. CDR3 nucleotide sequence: TGCAGCGTTGGCTGGGGGGGGACAGGGTCCTCAGATACGCAGTATTTT. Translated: CSVGWGGTGSSDTQYF.

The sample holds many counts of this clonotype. Here the CDR3 reads CASSQSALWGDIAGELFF. The CDR3 nucleotides are TGCGCCAGCAGTCAATCGGCTCTTTGGGGGGACATAGCCGGGGAGCTGTTTTTT. The V and J genes are TRBV23-1 and TRBJ2-2, with D perhaps assigned TRBD1 or TRBD2 (6 bases each). TRBV23-1 is classed as an ORF, of uncertain function. V shed 0 bases and J shed 6 bases, with 20 bases lying between them. The CDR3 extends over 18 amino acids.

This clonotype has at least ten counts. The CDR3 reads CASSLVPGFQETQYF. As DNA, the CDR3 is TGCGCCAGCAGCTTGGTCCCGGGATTCCAAGAGACCCAGTACTTC. The chain has TRBV5-1 and TRBJ2-5; possible D gene TRBD2, 5 bases. The CDR3 contains 15 residues. The germline V gene encodes CDR1 SGHRS and CDR2 YFSETQ. Trimming took off 0 bases at V and 1 base at J, with 10 bases between the two ends. Combining the CDR3 with reference TRBV5-1 and TRBJ2-5 gives the whole variable domain KAGVTQTPRYLIKTRGQQVTLSCSPISGHRSVSWYQQTPGQGLQFLFEYFSETQRNKGNFPGRFSGRQFSNSRSEMNVSTLELGDSALYLCASSLVPGFQETQYFGPGTRLLVL.

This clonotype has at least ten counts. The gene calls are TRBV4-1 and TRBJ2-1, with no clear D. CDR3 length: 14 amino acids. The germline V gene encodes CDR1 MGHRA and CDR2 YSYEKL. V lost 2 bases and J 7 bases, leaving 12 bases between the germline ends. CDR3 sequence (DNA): TGCGCCAGCAGCCAAAATGTCGCGGAGAATGAGCAGTTCTTC. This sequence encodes CASSQNVAENEQFF.